The entry that follows covers one T cell receptor beta chain sequence. Its target antigen remains unknown. Qualities for individual bases were not recorded, and no much larger clone is one base off. This sample is drawn from a study of blood T cell repertoires in COVID-19 (dated by TCRdb to about 2020). About the study as a whole: The collaborator samples originated in the United States, Italy and Spain and spanned the acute and convalescent phases of COVID-19. Subjects who had been exposed to COVID-19, were actively infected with it, or had recovered from it provided the deeply sampled blood TCRbeta repertoires that made up the dataset. The prospective study material was composed of cDNA or gDNA derived from T cells, B-cell-depleted T cells, or PBMCs. Where HLA class I and class II types were available, the types were taken from metadata supplied by the sample provider, not from assay-based typing. A freely available public database, intended as a resource for researchers studying the immune response to SARS-CoV-2, is where the repertoires were released. The sample metadata nearly always contained a de-identified subject ID, COVID-19 status, age in years and sex. Samples were obtained from the ongoing ImmuneRACE study (first 160 participants) and from about 1,300 subjects provided by 6 global collaborators.

The immunoSEQ Assay, a bias-controlled multiplex PCR, was used to amplify TCRbeta CDR3 regions from genomic DNA. The authors' analysis ran thus. Within the assay, amplification of reference gene primers was used to estimate how many nucleated cells each sample contained. Sequence reads were collapsed and filtered to measure the absolute abundance of every unique TCRbeta CDR3 rearrangement. For each sample, productive Simpson clonality was calculated as the square root of Simpson's diversity index over productive rearrangements. What TCRdb holds here is the immuneACCESS table cut down to in-frame rearrangements. Part of the clones is not present; checked against another copy, under half of the missing clones reflect an unresolved V gene, and the others are unexplained. That table supplies the V and J calls and clone size; D and trimming were determined from the DNA. The sample table shows about 130,000 clones, and roughly 83% are seen once. The biggest ten clones account for more than 35% of the sample.

Here is what the overall study found, with its caveats: Clinical and demographic metadata were provided uncurated, with the amount varying by source and participant.

Including cysteine and phenylalanine, the CDR3 has 17 amino acids. Only the CDR3 portion is preserved as DNA: 51 bases, with reading frame beginning at the first base. The germline V gene supplies CDR1 KGHSH and CDR2 LQKENI. V is pruned by 4 bases and J by 3 bases, leaving 12 bases of the junction without a gene match. The collaborating institutions used their own protocols to collect whole blood in K2EDTA tubes. For TCRbeta analysis, collaborator samples were shipped as frozen whole blood, as isolated PBMCs, or as DNA extracted from either sample type. The chain links TRBV18 with TRBJ1-1, with 9 bases in between that match TRBD1. Sequencing used peripheral blood. This receptor was identified in a man aged 35-49 years with active or convalescent COVID-19. The nucleotides read TGTGCCAGCTCACTGGGACAGGGTAGGATTAAGGACACTGAAGCTTTCTTT. This encodes CASSLGQGRIKDTEAFF.